These 25 T cell receptor beta chains were sequenced from one sample in a study of OX40 agonist ivuxolimab in advanced cancers. Repertoires were generated with immunoSEQ multiplex PCR, while TCRdb's copy carries only in-frame clones and drops some. The sample yields about 55,000 clones, around four fifths seen once. Sequences were derived from CD4+ or CD8+ T cells sorted from blood, sampled in a trial of the OX40 agonist ivuxolimab. Receptors were obtained from an adult with an advanced solid tumor such as melanoma, head and neck, liver or kidney cancer.

This clone was seen a single time. This rearrangement joins TRBV5-1 to TRBJ2-7; D possibly corresponds to TRBD2 (5 bases). Looked up from germline, CDR1 is SGHRS and CDR2 is YFSETQ. Trimming pared 2 bases from V and 2 bases from J, leaving 11 bases between. The CDR3 contains 14 residues. This CDR3 reads CASSFEAGTYEQYF. The CDR3 nucleotides read TGCGCCAGCAGCTTTGAAGCCGGGACCTACGAGCAGTACTTC.

The CDR3 spells CASSGQGDGPNYGYTF. The CDR3 coding sequence is TGTGCCAGCAGCGGACAGGGGGATGGTCCTAACTATGGCTACACCTTC. V and J are TRBV9 and TRBJ1-2; 9 bases are shared with TRBD1. Trimming cost V 3 bases and J 0 bases; bases outside gene matches: 6. This CDR3 spans 16 amino acids. Per germline, CDR1 SGDLS and CDR2 YYNGEE.

This clone was counted between two and nine times. This chain links TRBV18 with TRBJ2-5; weak D call: TRBD2 (6 bases). Looked up from germline, CDR1 is KGHSH and CDR2 is LQKENI. Trimming took off 3 bases at V and 4 bases at J, with 12 bases between the two ends. This CDR3 has 14 amino acids. The CDR3 sequence is CASSPSGVGETQYF. In nucleotides, the CDR3 is TGTGCCAGCTCACCCTCGGGAGTTGGAGAGACCCAGTACTTC.

This chain links TRBV6-5 with TRBJ2-1; weak D call: TRBD1 (6 bases). The CDR3 has 15 residues. Per germline, CDR1 MNHEY and CDR2 SVGAGI. V dropped 5 bases and J dropped 6 bases, with 17 bases sitting between them. CDR3 protein: CASSPGVFLRNEQFF. CDR3 sequence (DNA): TGTGCCAGCAGTCCAGGGGTTTTTTTGCGCAATGAGCAGTTCTTC.

Concerning this clone: A read error may account for a junction end that differs from germline. At the DNA level, this CDR3 is encoded by other sequences in the same sample as well. This sequence joins TRBV7-7 and TRBJ2-5; D unclear. In germline, CDR1 is SSHAT, CDR2 FNYEAQ (reference sequence). The CDR3 loop spans 13 amino acids. The CDR3 DNA follows: TGTGCTAGCAGCCTGGACGGTCAAGAGACCCAGTACTTC. This codes for CASSLDGQETQYF.

The genes are TRBV7-6 and TRBJ1-5; D is ambiguous. Trimming left V 1 base short and J 0 bases short, with 19 bases between. This CDR3 is built from 19 residues. The germline gives CDR1 SGHVS, CDR2 FNYEAQ. DNA for the CDR3: TGTGCCAGCAGCTTAGGAACTGGCCCACAATTACTTAGCAATCAGCCCCAGCATTTT. It yields the protein CASSLGTGPQLLSNQPQHF.

This clone was seen only a few times. The V call is TRBV11-2, the J call TRBJ1-1, with a weak D call TRBD1 (5 bases). V was clipped by 6 bases and J by 4 bases, with 21 bases between them. CDR3 size: 16 residues. From germline, CDR1 is SGHAT and CDR2 FQNNGV. The CDR3 region is CASRNPGRGRRTEAFF. The CDR3 DNA reads TGTGCCAGCAGGAACCCCGGGCGGGGGAGACGCACTGAAGCTTTCTTT.

The chain is built from TRBV9 and TRBJ2-1; unclear D gene. The germline V and J ends were trimmed by 3 bases and 4 bases, with 8 bases remaining between them. The CDR3 spans 13 residues. Germline V CDR1 and CDR2: SGDLS, YYNGEE. The CDR3 DNA reads as TGTGCCAGCAGCGCGGAGAGGTACAATGAGCAGTTCTTC. Protein sequence: CASSAERYNEQFF.

J is TRBJ1-1 and V is TRBV27, with D possibly being TRBD1 (5 bases). There are 17 residues in the CDR3. Germline values: CDR1 MNHEY, CDR2 SMNVEV (reference sequence). Between the trimmed V and J ends, which lost 6 bases and 4 bases, there was a span of 24 bases. CDR3 DNA: TGTGCCAGCAGCTCTATGCAGACGGGACTTACGGCCACTGAAGCTTTCTTT. Translating it yields CASSSMQTGLTATEAFF.

The V call is TRBV5-1, the J call TRBJ2-3; TRBD2 agrees at 10 bases. Germline V gives CDR1 SGHRS, CDR2 YFSETQ. This CDR3 has 16 amino acids. V lost 0 bases, J lost 5 bases, and 6 bases stayed unmatched. The CDR3 spells CASSLAGLAVGDTQYF. In DNA form, the CDR3 reads TGCGCCAGCAGCTTGGCCGGACTAGCGGTGGGAGATACGCAGTATTTT.

The genes are TRBV29-1 and TRBJ2-7; D is possibly TRBD1 or TRBD2 (5 bases each). Germline loops: CDR1 SQVTM, CDR2 ANQGSEA. This CDR3 is built from 13 residues. V gave up 5 bases and J gave up 0 bases, with 11 bases separating them. The CDR3 sequence is CSVQGPVSYEQYF. The CDR3, as DNA: TGCAGCGTTCAGGGACCCGTCTCCTACGAGCAGTACTTC.

With regard to this clone: The germline gene is not matched at one end of the junction; a read error may be the cause. The genes are TRBV19 and TRBJ1-2; D unresolved. The CDR3 runs 14 residues. The V gene's germline CDR1 is LNHDA and CDR2 SQIVND (reference sequence). CDR3: CVSIRTVNYGGYTF. DNA for the CDR3: TGTGTCAGTATCCGCACCGTTAACTATGGCGGCTACACCTTC.

V and J are TRBV7-9 and TRBJ2-2; TRBD2 agrees at 7 bases. The CDR3 is 15 amino acids. CDR1 SEHNR and CDR2 FQNEAQ come from the germline V gene (reference sequence). Trimming at V came to 7 bases and at J to 5 bases, leaving 10 bases not matched to a gene. CDR3 region: CASISGAGATGELFF. The CDR3 DNA sequence: TGTGCCAGCATCTCGGGCGCGGGAGCGACCGGGGAGCTGTTTTTT. Supplemented by reference TRBV7-9 and TRBJ2-2, the full variable domain reads DTGVSQNPRHKITKRGQNVTFRCDPISEHNRLYWYRQTLGQGPEFLTYFQNEAQLEKSRLLSDRFSAERPKGSFSTLEIQRTEQGDSAMYLCASISGAGATGELFFGEGSRLTVL.

V and J are TRBV19 and TRBJ2-1; D might be TRBD1 (7 bases). Trimming cost V 4 bases and J 4 bases, with 11 bases left between them. Germline V gene lookup returns CDR1 LNHDA and CDR2 SQIVND (reference sequence). This CDR3 spans 14 amino acids. The CDR3 loop is CASSRAGGYNEQFF. The DNA for the CDR3 is TGTGCCAGTAGTAGGGCAGGGGGGTACAATGAGCAGTTCTTC.

The chain employs TRBV30 and TRBJ2-1, with D possibly TRBD2 on 6 matching bases. Per germline, CDR1 GTSNPN and CDR2 SVGIG (reference sequence). The CDR3 spans 12 residues. Between the trimmed V and J ends, which lost 4 bases and 6 bases, there was a span of 10 bases. CDR3 DNA sequence: TGTGCCTGGAAGCAGGGAGGCAATGAGCAGTTCTTC. Encoded protein: CAWKQGGNEQFF. Looking up the rest from reference TRBV30 and TRBJ2-1 gives the full variable domain: SQTIHQWPATLVQPVGSPLSLECTVEGTSNPNLYWYRQAAGRGLQLLFYSVGIGQISSEVPQNLSASRPQDRQFILSSKKLLLSDSGFYLCAWKQGGNEQFFGPGTRLTVL.

This clone was seen only once. The rearrangement uses TRBV6-4 and TRBJ2-1; D is unclear. V shed 7 bases and J shed 4 bases, with 14 bases lying between them. This CDR3 is built from 14 residues. In germline, CDR1 is MRHNA, CDR2 SNTAGT. The CDR3 sequence: CASTDQEEYNEQFF. The CDR3 DNA follows: TGTGCCAGCACGGATCAAGAGGAGTACAATGAGCAGTTCTTC.

The J gene is TRBJ2-7, the V gene TRBV6-6; TRBD1 matches at 8 bases. The germline V gene encodes CDR1 MNHNY and CDR2 SVGAGI (reference sequence). Trimming took 7 bases from V and 3 from J; bases not matched to a gene: 5. This CDR3 has 13 residues. The CDR3, as DNA: TGTGCCAGCACAGGGGGCGATGACTACGAGCAGTACTTC. It is translated as CASTGGDDYEQYF.

The V gene is TRBV21-1, the J gene TRBJ2-2; TRBD2, the table's D call, lacks a check against the DNA. TRBV21-1 has pseudogene status. The CDR3 consists of 12 residues. The DNA for the CDR3 is TGTGCCAGCAGCCCCGACACCGGGGAGCTGTTTTTT. Translating gives CASSPDTGELFF.

The rearrangement joins TRBV27 to TRBJ2-2; 9 bases align to TRBD1. The CDR3 contains 17 residues. The germline gives CDR1 MNHEY, CDR2 SMNVEV (reference sequence). The ends lost 0 bases at V and 4 bases at J; junction bases unmatched: 6. This CDR3 reads CASSLSGQGIATGELFF. As DNA, the CDR3 is TGTGCCAGCAGTTTATCAGGACAGGGGATTGCCACCGGGGAGCTGTTTTTT.

V is TRBV6-5 and J is TRBJ1-2; 11 nucleotides agree with TRBD1. Trimming cost V 0 bases and J 7 bases; bases outside gene matches: 7. CDR1 and CDR2 from the germline V gene are MNHEY and SVGAGI. The CDR3 contains 16 residues. CDR3 in DNA: TGTGCCAGCAGTTACTCCAGAACCGGGACAGGGGGTGGCTACACCTTC. Its translation: CASSYSRTGTGGGYTF.

This chain uses TRBV2 with TRBJ1-6; D remains ambiguous. CDR3 length equals 12 residues. Germline assignment: CDR1 SNHLY and CDR2 FYNNEI. Trimming shortened V by 4 bases and J by 6 bases, and 4 bases separated the two germline ends. As DNA, the CDR3 is TGTGCCAGCAGTGGCTTTAATTCACCCCTCCACTTT. This gives the protein CASSGFNSPLHF.

The chain links TRBV5-5 to TRBJ2-3; no firm D call. CDR1 is SGHKS, CDR2 YYEKEE, per germline (reference sequence). V was shortened by 5 bases and J by 0 bases, with 10 bases between the two germline ends. This CDR3 contains 14 residues. The CDR3 is CASRGGPSTDTQYF. The CDR3 DNA is TGTGCCAGCAGGGGCGGACCTAGCACAGATACGCAGTATTTT. The complete variable domain, with remaining parts taken from reference TRBV5-5 and TRBJ2-3, reads DAGVTQSPTHLIKTRGQQVTLRCSPISGHKSVSWYQQVLGQGPQFIFQYYEKEERGRGNFPDRFSARQFPNYSSELNVNALLLGDSALYLCASRGGPSTDTQYFGPGTRLTVL.

This clone was seen a single time. V is TRBV7-9 and J is TRBJ1-5; D is unresolved. In germline, CDR1 is SEHNR, CDR2 FQNEAQ (reference sequence). V dropped 1 base and J dropped 5 bases, with 6 bases sitting between them. The CDR3 is made up of 13 amino acids. Here the CDR3 DNA reads TGTGCCAGCAGCTTAGGGCAGTATCAGCCCCAGCATTTT. It yields the protein CASSLGQYQPQHF.

This chain links TRBV11-3 with TRBJ1-1, with 7 bases matching TRBD1. The CDR3 contains 16 residues. Losses at the gene ends were 3 bases for V and 1 base for J; bases not matched to a gene: 8. Looked up from germline, CDR1 is SGHNT and CDR2 is YENEEA. This CDR3 reads CASSFPDRLKNTEAFF. CDR3 nucleotide sequence: TGTGCCAGCAGCTTTCCGGACAGGCTGAAGAACACTGAAGCTTTCTTT. Complete variable domain (other parts from reference TRBV11-3 and TRBJ1-1): EAGVVQSPRYKIIEKKQPVAFWCNPISGHNTLYWYLQNLGQGPELLIRYENEEAVDDSQLPKDRFSAERLKGVDSTLKIQPAELGDSAVYLCASSFPDRLKNTEAFFGQGTRLTVV.

The CDR3 region has the DNA TGCAGCGAACGACTAGCGGGGGATCAAGAGACCCAGTACTTC. As protein: CSERLAGDQETQYF. V is TRBV29-1 and J is TRBJ2-5; 12 bases line up with TRBD2. V gave up 7 bases and J gave up 2 bases; unmatched junction bases: 5. This CDR3 comprises 14 residues. In germline, CDR1 is SQVTM, CDR2 ANQGSEA.